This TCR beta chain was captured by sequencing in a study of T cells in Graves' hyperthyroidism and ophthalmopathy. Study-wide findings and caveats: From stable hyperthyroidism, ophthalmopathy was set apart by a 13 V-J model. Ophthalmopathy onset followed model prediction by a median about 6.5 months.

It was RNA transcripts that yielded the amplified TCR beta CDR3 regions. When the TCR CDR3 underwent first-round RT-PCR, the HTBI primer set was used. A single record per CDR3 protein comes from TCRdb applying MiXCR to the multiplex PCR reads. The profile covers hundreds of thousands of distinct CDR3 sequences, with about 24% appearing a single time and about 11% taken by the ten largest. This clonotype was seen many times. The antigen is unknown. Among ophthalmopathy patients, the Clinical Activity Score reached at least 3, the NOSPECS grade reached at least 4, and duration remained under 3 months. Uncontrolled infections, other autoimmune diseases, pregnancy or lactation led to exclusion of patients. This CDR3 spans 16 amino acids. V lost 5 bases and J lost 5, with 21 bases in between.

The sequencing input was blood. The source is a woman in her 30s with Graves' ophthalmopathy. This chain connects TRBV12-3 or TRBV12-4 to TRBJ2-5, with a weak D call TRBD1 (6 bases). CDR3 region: CASSTGTNGYTETQYF. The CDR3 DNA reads TGTGCCAGCAGTACCGGGACAAATGGTTATACTGAGACCCAGTACTTC.